The entry below gives a single T cell receptor beta chain sequence along with its context. The data derive from a study of T cell changes during pregnancy in multiple sclerosis. Trimming stripped 2 bases from V and 9 bases from J, with 11 bases between. Germline CDR1 and CDR2: LNHNV and YYDKDF (reference sequence). CDR3 length equals 13 residues. Here immunoSEQ multiplex PCR was the method, and the copy in TCRdb shows in-frame clones only, minus some. This sample has 55,000 to 65,000 clones, with roughly nine tenths found just once. The chain has TRBV15 and TRBJ2-1; D may be TRBD1 (7 bases). The sample consisted of peripheral blood, taken in the first trimester of pregnancy. This sequence was found in a female donor in good health, enrolled as a control in a pregnancy study. Here the CDR3 DNA reads TGTGCCACCAGCAGACGCAGGGGGGCTGAGCAGTTCTTC. As protein: CATSRRRGAEQFF.